This T cell receptor beta chain was documented in a study of STAT5B mutations in CD4+ large granular lymphocyte leukemia. Sequencing was at survey level. Generated by immunoSEQ multiplex PCR, the TCRdb table keeps only in-frame clones and is missing some. Found here are about 32,000 clones, over 80% of them singletons; the top ten hold about 4.5%. About this clone itself: What it binds is not known.

Whole-study findings and limits: Data were not HLA-matched across samples. Without putative leukemic clones, patient CD4-sorted repertoires remained more clonal than healthy CD4+ repertoires.

The clonotype comes from a human donor in good health. The source material was CD4+ T cells from blood buffy coats.

In nucleotides, the CDR3 is TGTGCCATCAGGGGACAGGGGGCGTCGACCGCTAGCACAGATACGCAGTATTTT. Its translation: CAIRGQGASTASTDTQYF. The chain links TRBV10-3 to TRBJ2-3; 12 bases match TRBD1. CDR1 and CDR2 (germline): ENHRY, SYGVKD. With V trimmed by 6 bases and J by 0 bases, 10 bases remained unmatched. This CDR3 region has 18 residues.